This T cell receptor beta chain is drawn from a study of shared clonotypes between healthy human individuals. Whole-study findings and limits: Depth was large, yet rarefaction showed that sorted-subset sequencing was incomplete.

Germline CDR1 is MNHEY and CDR2 is SMNVEV (reference sequence). There are 12 residues in the CDR3. The V end lost 5 bases, the J end lost 7 bases, and 8 bases lay between the germline ends. Of note for this clone: As yet, its antigen is unknown.

Donors comprised only Caucasian adults living in Nashville, Tennessee. Profiling relied on immunoSEQ multiplex PCR, and the TCRdb table lists in-frame clones only, not all of them. This table has about 1.5 million clones, roughly 95% appearing once. Sequencing input: naive CD4+ T cells sorted from blood. Subset reported: CD45RA+ positively selected. This chain joins TRBV27 and TRBJ2-2, with D unclear. This TCR was recovered from a man aged 30 to 45 in good health. CDR3 in DNA: TGTGCCAGCAGTCTCCTCAGCGGGGAGCTGTTTTTT. Its protein product is CASSLLSGELFF.